This T cell receptor (beta chain) was retrieved from a study of cytomegalovirus exposure and HLA in healthy donors. Whole-study findings and limits: Another analysis was done later, and it associated more than 15,000 TCR beta sequences with HLA alleles at 0.05 false discovery rate.

A multiplex PCR was run with 60 Vbeta primers and 13 Jbeta primers. This table comes from immunoSEQ multiplex PCR, and its TCRdb copy is limited to in-frame clones, with some not included. The table lists about 140,000 clones, about 80% of them singletons. Trimming removed 3 bases at V and 0 bases at J, with 9 bases between. The CDR3 has 15 amino acids. CDR1 and CDR2 (germline): LNHDA, SQIVND (reference sequence). This clone was detected ten times or more. Its antigen is still unknown. The sequenced sample consisted of PBMCs. The receptor's source is a man aged 35-49 years in good health and CMV-seronegative. The chain is built from TRBV19 and TRBJ1-3; D uncertain. CDR3 sequence (DNA): TGTGCCAGTAGTATCGGTCTCTTCTCTGGAAACACCATATATTTT. Protein: CASSIGLFSGNTIYF.